The source of this T cell receptor (beta chain) is a study of shared clonotypes between healthy human individuals. V shed 2 bases and J shed 2 bases, with 5 bases lying between them. The length of the CDR3 is 13 residues. In germline, CDR1 is SGHDT, CDR2 YYEEEE. The data were produced by immunoSEQ multiplex PCR, yet TCRdb's version contains in-frame clones alone and is incomplete. Among 550,000 to 750,000 clones listed, around 90% were seen once. CD45RO negativity and positive selection for CCR7 defined naive CD8 cells, a population that excluded terminally differentiated effector memory CD45RA+ cells.

The sequence derives from a man aged 25 to 45 in good health. This chain joins TRBV5-6 and TRBJ2-1; unclear D gene. The sequenced sample consisted of naive CD8+ T cells sorted from blood. DNA of the CDR3: TGTGCCAGCAGCTTATATACCTACAATGAGCAGTTCTTC. It is translated as CASSLYTYNEQFF.